The 17 T cell receptor beta chains below were found in one sample sequenced in a study of siplizumab effects on memory and regulatory T cells. Using immunoSEQ multiplex PCR, the repertoire was profiled, and TCRdb retains in-frame clones only, with some absent. The table includes 70,000 to 90,000 clones, 93% detected once. The specimen was CD8+ T cells sorted from blood. These receptors were collected from a human donor in good health.

The chain recombines TRBV5-1 with TRBJ2-7; 11 nucleotides line up with TRBD1. Germline values: CDR1 SGHRS, CDR2 YFSETQ. This CDR3 spans 17 amino acids. V shed 3 bases and J 6 bases; nucleotides not matched to a gene: 14. This chain's CDR3 is CASSWTGLDRGLGEQYF. In DNA, the CDR3 is TGCGCCAGCAGCTGGACGGGGCTGGACAGGGGGCTTGGCGAGCAGTACTTC.

This clone was seen only once. The chain is built from TRBV19 and TRBJ2-3, with D tentatively TRBD2 (6 bases). The germline gives CDR1 LNHDA, CDR2 SQIVND (reference sequence). This CDR3 contains 18 residues. The V and J ends lost 9 bases and 5 bases respectively, with 30 bases between them. CDR3 DNA sequence: TGTGCCAGCGACCCTCCCCCCCGGGCCCGGGGGTTTCAAGATACGCAGTATTTT. It encodes CASDPPPRARGFQDTQYF.

The CDR3 reads CAISEEAHNEQFF. CDR3 coding DNA: TGTGCCATCAGTGAAGAGGCGCACAATGAGCAGTTCTTC. This chain links TRBV10-3 with TRBJ2-1; D unresolved. The V gene lost 3 bases and the J gene lost 5 bases, with 8 bases spanning the gap. Germline V gene data show CDR1 as ENHRY and CDR2 as SYGVKD. This CDR3 contains 13 residues.

The J gene is TRBJ1-2, the V gene TRBV30; 8 bases are shared with TRBD1. The CDR3 loop spans 13 amino acids. In germline, CDR1 is GTSNPN, CDR2 SVGIG (reference sequence). Trimming at V came to 8 bases and at J to 8 bases, leaving 13 bases not matched to a gene. The CDR3 sequence is CAREAGGGWGYTF. The CDR3 DNA reads TGTGCCCGGGAGGCAGGGGGCGGTTGGGGCTACACCTTC.

This chain links TRBV4-1 with TRBJ2-1; TRBD2 might be the D (7 bases). Germline values: CDR1 MGHRA, CDR2 YSYEKL. The CDR3 totals 16 residues. Trimming cost V 4 bases and J 4 bases, with 17 bases left between them. The CDR3: CASSLFRGGEYNEQFF. The CDR3 DNA is TGCGCCAGCAGCCTCTTCCGCGGGGGCGAGTACAATGAGCAGTTCTTC.

The CDR3 here is CASGGQVVYEQYF. DNA of the CDR3: TGTGCCAGCGGGGGACAGGTGGTCTACGAGCAGTACTTC. This chain joins TRBV27 and TRBJ2-7; 8 bases agree with TRBD1. V shed 8 bases and J 3 bases; nucleotides not matched to a gene: 6. Germline CDR1 and CDR2: MNHEY and SMNVEV (reference sequence). The CDR3 contains 13 residues.

This chain connects TRBV5-8 to TRBJ1-6, with D possibly being TRBD1 (6 bases). Germline lookup yields CDR1 SGHTS and CDR2 YDEGEE. The CDR3 is 15 residues long. V was trimmed by 0 bases and J by 8 bases, leaving 12 bases between them. The CDR3 nucleotides read TGTGCCAGCAGCTTGGGGGACACGGGTTATTCACCCCTCCACTTT. Translating it yields CASSLGDTGYSPLHF.

The chain has TRBV4-1 and TRBJ1-1, with D uncertain. CDR1 MGHRA and CDR2 YSYEKL come from the germline V gene. This CDR3 contains 14 residues. V shed 0 bases and J shed 1 base, with 6 bases lying between them. Here the CDR3 DNA reads TGCGCCAGCAGCCAAGATCATGGGAACACTGAAGCTTTCTTT. As protein: CASSQDHGNTEAFF.

The chain joins TRBV30 to TRBJ2-2; D unclear. The CDR3 totals 12 residues. With 0 bases removed from V and 6 bases from J, the gap between germline ends came to 5 bases. The germline CDR1 and CDR2 sequences are GTSNPN and SVGIG (reference sequence). The CDR3 loop is CAWSVRPGELFF. In nucleotides, the CDR3 is TGTGCCTGGAGTGTACGGCCCGGGGAGCTGTTTTTT.

V usage is TRBV13 and J usage is TRBJ2-7, with 11 bases aligning to TRBD1. The V gene end was trimmed by 4 bases and the J gene end by 9 bases; junction bases not matched to a gene: 11. Germline V gene data show CDR1 as PRHDT and CDR2 as FYEKMQ (reference sequence). The CDR3 covers 15 residues. CDR3 sequence: CASSSRDRGELGQYF. Written as DNA, the CDR3 is TGTGCCAGCAGCTCCCGGGACAGGGGGGAATTAGGGCAGTACTTC.

The chain links TRBV13 to TRBJ1-2, with TRBD1 matching 7 bases. The CDR3 is made up of 15 amino acids. Trimming took 0 bases from V and 6 from J; bases not matched to a gene: 7. The V gene's germline CDR1 is PRHDT and CDR2 FYEKMQ (reference sequence). DNA of the CDR3: TGTGCCAGCAGCTTAGGCCAAGACAGGGTGGATGGCTACACCTTC. This codes for CASSLGQDRVDGYTF.

The V call is TRBV28, the J call TRBJ2-3, with 13 bases lining up with TRBD2. CDR1 is MDHEN and CDR2 is SYDVKM in the germline V gene. The CDR3 contains 16 residues. V lost 5 bases, J lost 6 bases, and 8 bases stayed unmatched. The CDR3 sequence: CASSELAGGPGDTQYF. The CDR3 bases are TGTGCCAGCAGTGAACTAGCGGGGGGGCCAGGTGATACGCAGTATTTT.

The chain combines TRBV7-9 with TRBJ2-3; D is undetermined. Germline lookup yields CDR1 SEHNR and CDR2 FQNEAQ (reference sequence). The CDR3 sequence is 15 residues long. Trimming removed 6 bases from V and 4 bases from J, with 17 bases in between. This CDR3 is CASSPEVSRADTQYF. CDR3 nucleotides: TGTGCCAGCAGTCCAGAGGTCTCCCGGGCAGATACGCAGTATTTT.

J is TRBJ2-7 and V is TRBV4-1; no reliable D call. This CDR3 region has 14 residues. Trimming stripped 2 bases from V and 0 bases from J, with 8 bases between. CDR1 and CDR2 from the germline V gene are MGHRA and YSYEKL. CDR3 in DNA: TGCGCCAGCAGCCAACGGGCGAGCTCCTACGAGCAGTACTTC. As protein: CASSQRASSYEQYF.

This chain links TRBV6-6 with TRBJ2-2; D is ambiguous. V lost 6 bases and J lost 5, with 10 bases in between. Germline CDR1 and CDR2: MNHNY and SVGAGI (reference sequence). This CDR3 has 13 amino acids. The CDR3 bases are TGTGCCAGCAGCCCCACTGAAACCGGGGAGCTGTTTTTT. It encodes CASSPTETGELFF.

V gene TRBV5-4 combines with J gene TRBJ2-4; TRBD2 is a possible D gene (6 bases). V was clipped by 4 bases and J by 3 bases, with 14 bases between them. Germline CDR1 and CDR2: SGHNT and YYREEE (reference sequence). CDR3 length: 15 amino acids. This chain's CDR3 is CASSLWGDGKNIQYF. Here the CDR3 DNA reads TGTGCCAGCAGCCTTTGGGGGGACGGCAAAAACATTCAGTACTTC.

The rearrangement uses TRBV27 and TRBJ2-3; D perhaps matches TRBD2 (5 bases). Trimming left V 3 bases short and J 0 bases short, with 7 bases between. Germline CDR1 and CDR2: MNHEY and SMNVEV (reference sequence). This CDR3 has 14 residues. The CDR3 protein is CASSFGLSTDTQYF. CDR3 DNA sequence: TGTGCCAGCAGTTTTGGACTTAGCACAGATACGCAGTATTTT.